This T cell receptor (beta chain) was identified in a study of cytomegalovirus exposure and HLA in healthy donors. Study-level information: Prior work identified roughly 120 million unique TCR beta sequences in about 179 million T cells. Regarding the study as a whole: Among donors in an Asian-associated ancestry cluster, a later analysis reportedly found fewer N-insertions than the roughly 700-donor mean. Sequence variants that were highly shared formed a cluster that was likely a sequencing artifact. A list of around 150 TCR beta chains associated with cytomegalovirus was given.

The sample holds a few counts of this clone. Its antigen is currently unknown. A multiplex PCR was run with 60 Vbeta primers and 13 Jbeta primers. Assay: immunoSEQ multiplex PCR; the TCRdb copy retains only in-frame clones and omits some. Here the sample spans 150,000 to 200,000 clones, about 80% being singletons. The CDR3 runs 16 residues. Germline lookup yields CDR1 SGHVS and CDR2 FQNEAQ. The germline V and J ends were trimmed by 0 bases and 3 bases, with 14 bases remaining between them. The sequence derives from a woman between 25 and 40 years old in good health and CMV-seronegative. The sample taken for sequencing was PBMCs. The chain combines TRBV7-8 with TRBJ2-5, with TRBD2 as a possible D gene (7 bases). CDR3 nucleotide sequence: TGTGCCAGCAGCTTAGCAGCCTCGGGGGGCAAAGAGACCCAGTACTTC. This encodes CASSLAASGGKETQYF.